Below, one TCR beta chain is given with its context. Its matching antigen is unknown. CDR1 SGHRS and CDR2 YFSETQ come from the germline V gene. This CDR3 spans 15 amino acids. The source of the sample is a study of monozygotic twins with inflammatory bowel disease. TCRdb re-called the 5' RACE reads and shows each CDR3 protein once, DNA omitted. The sample has a few hundred thousand distinct CDR3 sequences; the top ten hold around 2.6%. Points from the study as a whole: Especially with disease activity, IBD patients shared fewer clonotypes with others than healthy twins did. Patient repertoires may have gained variability from differing immunosuppressive treatments.

The TCR originated in a human donor with ulcerative colitis or Crohn's disease, or a healthy co-twin of an affected twin (not recorded which). The sample comprised blood. The genes are TRBV5-1 and TRBJ2-3; TCRdb outputs TRBD2, but without DNA this stays unchecked. CDR3 amino acids: CASSVISGGRDTQYF.